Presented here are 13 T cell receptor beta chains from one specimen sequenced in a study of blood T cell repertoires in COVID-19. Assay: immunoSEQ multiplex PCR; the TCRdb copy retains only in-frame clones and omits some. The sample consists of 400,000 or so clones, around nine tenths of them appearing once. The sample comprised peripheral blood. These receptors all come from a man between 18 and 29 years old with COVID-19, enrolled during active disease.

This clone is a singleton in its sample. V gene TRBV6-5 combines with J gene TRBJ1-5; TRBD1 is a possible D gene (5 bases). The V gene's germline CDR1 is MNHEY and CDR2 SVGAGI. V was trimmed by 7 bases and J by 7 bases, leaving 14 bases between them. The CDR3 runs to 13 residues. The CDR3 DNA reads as TGTGCCAGCACTCTGGACATCCCGCAGCCCCAGCATTTT. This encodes CASTLDIPQPQHF.

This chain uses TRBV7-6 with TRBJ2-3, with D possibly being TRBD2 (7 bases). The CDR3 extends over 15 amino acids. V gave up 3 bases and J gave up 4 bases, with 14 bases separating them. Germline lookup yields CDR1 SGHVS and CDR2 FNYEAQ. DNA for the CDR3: TGTGCCAGCAGCTTTGGGGGGGGCGCGTCAGATACGCAGTATTTT. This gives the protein CASSFGGGASDTQYF.

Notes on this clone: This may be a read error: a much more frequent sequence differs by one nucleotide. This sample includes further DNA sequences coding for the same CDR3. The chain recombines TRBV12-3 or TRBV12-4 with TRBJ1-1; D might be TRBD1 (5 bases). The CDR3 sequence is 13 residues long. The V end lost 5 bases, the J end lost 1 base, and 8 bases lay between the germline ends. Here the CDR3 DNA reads TGTGCCAGCAGTACCCAGGGGAACACTGAAGCTTTCTTT. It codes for CASSTQGNTEAFF.

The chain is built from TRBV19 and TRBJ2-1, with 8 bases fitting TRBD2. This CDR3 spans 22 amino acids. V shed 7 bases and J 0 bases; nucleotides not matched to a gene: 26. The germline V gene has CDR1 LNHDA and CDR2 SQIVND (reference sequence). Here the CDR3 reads CASMGRLGRGKTSGHSYNEQFF. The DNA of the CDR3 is TGTGCCAGTATGGGTCGCCTCGGGAGGGGAAAAACTAGCGGTCACTCCTACAATGAGCAGTTCTTC.

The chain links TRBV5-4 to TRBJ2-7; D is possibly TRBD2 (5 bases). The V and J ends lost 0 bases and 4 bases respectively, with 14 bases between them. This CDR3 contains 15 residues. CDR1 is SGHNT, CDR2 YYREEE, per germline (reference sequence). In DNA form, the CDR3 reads TGTGCCAGCAGCTTGGTAGTCGGGAACCCGTACGAGCAGTACTTC. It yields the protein CASSLVVGNPYEQYF.

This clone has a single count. CDR3 nucleotide sequence: TGTGCCAGTAGGGGGGGGACCCGCGGCACCGGGGAGCTGTTTTTT. Its translation is CASRGGTRGTGELFF. This chain uses TRBV19 with TRBJ2-2, with 7 positions matching TRBD2. Germline trimming cut 6 bases from V and 4 bases from J; bases unmatched to any gene: 8. The germline V gene encodes CDR1 LNHDA and CDR2 SQIVND (reference sequence). CDR3 length equals 15 residues. Based on the CDR3 plus reference TRBV19 and TRBJ2-2, the full variable domain is DGGITQSPKYLFRKEGQNVTLSCEQNLNHDAMYWYRQDPGQGLRLIYYSQIVNDFQKGDIAEGYSVSREKKESFPLTVTSAQKNPTAFYLCASRGGTRGTGELFFGEGSRLTVL.

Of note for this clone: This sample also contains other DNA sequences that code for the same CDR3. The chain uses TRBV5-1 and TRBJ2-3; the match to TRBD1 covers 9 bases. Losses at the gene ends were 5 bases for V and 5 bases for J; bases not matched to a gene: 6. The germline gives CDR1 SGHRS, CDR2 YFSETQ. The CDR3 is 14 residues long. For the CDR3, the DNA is TGCGCCAGCAGTCCCGGGACAGGGCGAGATACGCAGTATTTT. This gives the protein CASSPGTGRDTQYF.

The DNA for the CDR3 is TGTGCCACCAGCAAAGGGACAGGGAATACCTACGAGCAGTACTTC. Translation gives CATSKGTGNTYEQYF. The J gene is TRBJ2-7, the V gene TRBV15; TRBD1 matches 9 bases. Germline CDR1 is LNHNV and CDR2 is YYDKDF (reference sequence). V gave up 4 bases and J gave up 2 bases; unmatched junction bases: 6. The CDR3 totals 15 residues. The full variable domain, rest sourced from reference TRBV15 and TRBJ2-7, is DAMVIQNPRYQVTQFGKPVTLSCSQTLNHNVMYWYQQKSSQAPKLLFHYYDKDFNNEADTPDNFQSRRPNTSFCFLDIRSPGLGDTAMYLCATSKGTGNTYEQYFGPGTRLTVT.

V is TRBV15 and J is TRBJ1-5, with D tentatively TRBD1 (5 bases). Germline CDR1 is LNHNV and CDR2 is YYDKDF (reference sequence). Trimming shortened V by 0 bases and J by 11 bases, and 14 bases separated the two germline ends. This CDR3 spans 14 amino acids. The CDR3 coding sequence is TGTGCCACCAGCAGAGACCAGGCCCCGGGGGCCCAGCATTTT. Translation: CATSRDQAPGAQHF.

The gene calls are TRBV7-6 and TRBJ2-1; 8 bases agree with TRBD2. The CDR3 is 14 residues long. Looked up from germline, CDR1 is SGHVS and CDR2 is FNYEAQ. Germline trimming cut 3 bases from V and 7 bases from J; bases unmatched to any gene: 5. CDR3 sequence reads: CASSFREGGNEQFF. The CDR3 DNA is TGTGCCAGCAGCTTCCGGGAGGGTGGGAATGAGCAGTTCTTC.

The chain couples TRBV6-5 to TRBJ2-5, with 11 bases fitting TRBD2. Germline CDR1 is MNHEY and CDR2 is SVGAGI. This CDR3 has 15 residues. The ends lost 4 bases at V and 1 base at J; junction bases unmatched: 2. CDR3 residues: CASSFSGGVQETQYF. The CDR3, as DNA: TGTGCCAGCAGTTTTAGCGGGGGGGTCCAAGAGACCCAGTACTTC.

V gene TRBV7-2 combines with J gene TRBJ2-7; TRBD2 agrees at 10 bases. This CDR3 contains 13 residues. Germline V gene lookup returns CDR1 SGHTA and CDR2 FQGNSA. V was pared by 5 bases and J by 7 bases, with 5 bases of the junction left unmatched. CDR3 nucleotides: TGTGCCAGCAGCGAAGGACTAGCGGTTGAGCAGTACTTC. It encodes CASSEGLAVEQYF.

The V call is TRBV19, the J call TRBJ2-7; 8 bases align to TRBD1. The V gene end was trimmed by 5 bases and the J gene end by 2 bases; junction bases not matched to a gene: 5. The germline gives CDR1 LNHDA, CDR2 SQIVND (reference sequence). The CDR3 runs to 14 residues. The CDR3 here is CASSPGTGAYEQYF. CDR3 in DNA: TGTGCCAGTAGTCCCGGGACAGGAGCCTACGAGCAGTACTTC. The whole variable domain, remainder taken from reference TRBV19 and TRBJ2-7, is DGGITQSPKYLFRKEGQNVTLSCEQNLNHDAMYWYRQDPGQGLRLIYYSQIVNDFQKGDIAEGYSVSREKKESFPLTVTSAQKNPTAFYLCASSPGTGAYEQYFGPGTRLTVT.